This T cell receptor (beta chain) was captured by sequencing in a study of cytomegalovirus exposure and HLA in healthy donors. Overall study findings and caveats: Association of fewer than 20,000 TCR beta sequences with HLA alleles was found at 0.05 false discovery rate in a later analysis. Many donors carried some public TCRs, although rarity characterized most TCR sequences.

To note about this clone: Its antigen is not known.

The CDR3 contains 17 residues. Germline values: CDR1 LNHDA, CDR2 SQIVND (reference sequence). The junction had 15 bases not matched to a gene; V was cut back by 1 base and J by 10 bases. Researchers ran the PCR with 60 Vbeta and 13 Jbeta primers. TCRdb's table, derived via immunoSEQ multiplex PCR, lists solely in-frame clones and lacks some. The data show 150,000 or so clones, with roughly 80% seen just once and about 1.6% held by the top ten. The sample taken for sequencing was PBMCs. The chain is built from TRBV19 and TRBJ2-5; 10 nucleotides agree with TRBD2. The clonotype comes from a female donor in good health and CMV-seronegative. CDR3 nucleotide sequence: TGTGCCAGTAGTATAGTACAGAGTCTAGCGGGGGAGGGGGACCAGTACTTC. Translating gives CASSIVQSLAGEGDQYF.